This T cell receptor beta chain was sequenced during a study of neurological immune-mediated disorders. In every sequencing run, more than 180 million TCR-beta sequences were generated from 15-18 subjects. One entry per CDR3 protein, called by TCRdb with MiXCR from the 5' RACE reads. The sample consists of tens of thousands of distinct CDR3 sequences, about 2.6% of them appearing once. The junction had 4 bases not matched to a gene; V was cut back by 5 bases and J by 0 bases. There are 15 residues in the CDR3. This clonotype was observed many times. The antigen remains unidentified. Study results and caveats: The study found no CDR3 amino acid sequences shared by expanded clones across subjects, suggesting private repertoires in all groups.

Material: PBMCs. This TCR came from a woman aged 45-65 years with multiple sclerosis. The chain couples TRBV12-3 or TRBV12-4 to TRBJ1-2; 9 bases are a match to TRBD1. The CDR3 DNA reads TGTGCCAGCAGTACCACAGGGGGCGCTAACTATGGCTACACCTTC. Its translation: CASSTTGGANYGYTF.